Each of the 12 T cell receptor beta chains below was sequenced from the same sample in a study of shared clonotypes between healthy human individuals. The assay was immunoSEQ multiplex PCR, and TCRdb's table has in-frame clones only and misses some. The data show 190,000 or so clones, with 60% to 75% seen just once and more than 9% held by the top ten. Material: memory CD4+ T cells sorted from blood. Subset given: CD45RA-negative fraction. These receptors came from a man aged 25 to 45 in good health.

DNA of the CDR3: TGTGCCAGCAGCGTAGTGGGCTCGCTTTTCTACAATGAGCAGTTCTTC. It codes for CASSVVGSLFYNEQFF. The chain recombines TRBV9 with TRBJ2-1; D gene unclear. Deletions cut 0 bases from V and 3 bases from J, with 13 bases between. The length of the CDR3 is 16 residues. Germline lookup yields CDR1 SGDLS and CDR2 YYNGEE.

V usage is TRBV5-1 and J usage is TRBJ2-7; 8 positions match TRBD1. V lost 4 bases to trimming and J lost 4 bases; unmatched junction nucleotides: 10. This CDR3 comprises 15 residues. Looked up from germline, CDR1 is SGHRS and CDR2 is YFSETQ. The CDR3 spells CASSTAGQATYEQYF. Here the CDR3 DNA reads TGCGCCAGCAGCACCGCGGGACAGGCAACGTACGAGCAGTACTTC.

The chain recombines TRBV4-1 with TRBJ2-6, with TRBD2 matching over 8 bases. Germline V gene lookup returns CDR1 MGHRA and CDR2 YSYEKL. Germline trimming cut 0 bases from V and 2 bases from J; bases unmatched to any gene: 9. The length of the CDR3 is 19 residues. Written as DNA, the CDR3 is TGCGCCAGCAGCCAAGAACGCGCCAGCGGGAGCCCTGGGGCCAACGTCCTGACTTTC. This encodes CASSQERASGSPGANVLTF.

The CDR3 DNA reads as TGTGCCAGCAGCCAGAAACCCGGGACCCCGGAGGGAAACATTCAGTACTTC. It codes for CASSQKPGTPEGNIQYF. The chain uses TRBV7-9 and TRBJ2-4; a possible D gene is TRBD2 (6 bases). The CDR3 consists of 17 residues. V lost 5 bases, J lost 6 bases, and 23 bases lay in between. Germline CDR1 is SEHNR and CDR2 is FQNEAQ (reference sequence).

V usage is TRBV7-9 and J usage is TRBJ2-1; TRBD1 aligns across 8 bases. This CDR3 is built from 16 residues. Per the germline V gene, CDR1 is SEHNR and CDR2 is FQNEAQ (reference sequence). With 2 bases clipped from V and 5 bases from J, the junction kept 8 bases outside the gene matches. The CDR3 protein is CASSLWSGGENNEQFF. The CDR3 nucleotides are TGTGCCAGCAGCTTATGGTCAGGGGGCGAAAACAATGAGCAGTTCTTC.

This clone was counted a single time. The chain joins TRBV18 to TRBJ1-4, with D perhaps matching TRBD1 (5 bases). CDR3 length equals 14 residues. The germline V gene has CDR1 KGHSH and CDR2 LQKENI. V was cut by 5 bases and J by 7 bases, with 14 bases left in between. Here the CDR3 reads CASSIGHASEKLFF. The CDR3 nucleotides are TGTGCCAGCTCAATAGGACACGCCAGTGAAAAACTGTTTTTT.

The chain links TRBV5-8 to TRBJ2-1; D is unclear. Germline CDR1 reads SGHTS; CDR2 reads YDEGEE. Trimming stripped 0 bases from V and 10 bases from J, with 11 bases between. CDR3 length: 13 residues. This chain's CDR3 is CASSLDGRWEQFF. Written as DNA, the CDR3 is TGTGCCAGCAGCTTGGACGGGCGGTGGGAGCAGTTCTTC.

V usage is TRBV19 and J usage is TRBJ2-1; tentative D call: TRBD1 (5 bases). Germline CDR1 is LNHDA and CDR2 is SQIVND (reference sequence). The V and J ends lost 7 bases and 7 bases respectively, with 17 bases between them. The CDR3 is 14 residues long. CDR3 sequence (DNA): TGTGCCAGTACGTCTTGGCAGGGTCGGAATGAGCAGTTCTTC. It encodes CASTSWQGRNEQFF.

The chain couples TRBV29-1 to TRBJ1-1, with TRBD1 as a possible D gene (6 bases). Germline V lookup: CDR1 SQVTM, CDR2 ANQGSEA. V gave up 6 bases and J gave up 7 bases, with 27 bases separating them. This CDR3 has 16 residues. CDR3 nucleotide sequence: TGCAGCGTCTCGGGACACAAGGAAGGTGGGGCAAGTGAAGCTTTCTTT. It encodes CSVSGHKEGGASEAFF.

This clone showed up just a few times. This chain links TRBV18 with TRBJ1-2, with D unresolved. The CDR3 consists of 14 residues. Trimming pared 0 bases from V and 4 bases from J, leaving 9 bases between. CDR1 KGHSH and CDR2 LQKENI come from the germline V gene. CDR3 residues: CASSPPVGIYGYTF. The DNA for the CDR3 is TGTGCCAGCTCACCACCGGTAGGAATCTATGGCTACACCTTC.

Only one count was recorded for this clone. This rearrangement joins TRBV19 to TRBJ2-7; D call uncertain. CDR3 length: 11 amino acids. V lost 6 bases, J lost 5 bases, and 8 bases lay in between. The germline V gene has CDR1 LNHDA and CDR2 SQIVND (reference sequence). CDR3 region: CASSGFHEQYF. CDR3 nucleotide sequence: TGTGCCAGTAGCGGGTTCCACGAGCAGTACTTC.

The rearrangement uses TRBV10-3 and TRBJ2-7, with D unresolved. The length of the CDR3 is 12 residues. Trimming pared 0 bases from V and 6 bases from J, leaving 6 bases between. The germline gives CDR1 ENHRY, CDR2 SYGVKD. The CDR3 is CAISESSPEQYF. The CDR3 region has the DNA TGTGCCATCAGTGAGTCCTCACCCGAGCAGTACTTC.